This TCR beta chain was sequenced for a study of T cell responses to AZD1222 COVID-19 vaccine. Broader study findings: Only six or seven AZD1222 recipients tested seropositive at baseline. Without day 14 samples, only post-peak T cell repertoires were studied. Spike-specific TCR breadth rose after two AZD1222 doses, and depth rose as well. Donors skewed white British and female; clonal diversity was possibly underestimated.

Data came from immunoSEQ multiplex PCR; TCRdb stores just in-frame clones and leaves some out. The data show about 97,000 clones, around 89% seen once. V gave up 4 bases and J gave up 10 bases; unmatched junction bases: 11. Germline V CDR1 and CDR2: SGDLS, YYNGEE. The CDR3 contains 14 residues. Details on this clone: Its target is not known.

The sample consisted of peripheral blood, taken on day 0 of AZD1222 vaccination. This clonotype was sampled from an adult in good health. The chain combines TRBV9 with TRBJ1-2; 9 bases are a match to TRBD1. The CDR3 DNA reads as TGTGCCAGCAGCCCAGGGGGACAGGGAAGAGACTACACCTTC. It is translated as CASSPGGQGRDYTF.